This TCR beta chain came from a study of PD-L1 blockade in urothelial cancer. The wider study: Study patients had been treated with 0 to 3 previous chemotherapy regimens.

This clone came up a few times. Documented time point: pretreatment peripheral blood. Only in-frame clones appear in the TCRdb table, and some are missing; sequencing was by immunoSEQ multiplex PCR. The sample carries 40,000 to 60,000 clones, roughly 78% recorded once. CDR1 and CDR2 from the germline V gene are SGHNT and YYREEE (reference sequence). The CDR3 is 15 amino acids. V lost 0 bases and J lost 3; bases outside the gene matches: 5. Specimen: PBMCs, collected around atezolizumab (anti-PD-L1) treatment. V usage is TRBV5-4 and J usage is TRBJ2-7, with 8 bases aligning to TRBD1. This receptor was identified in a man between 65 and 79 years old with urothelial cancer. The CDR3 reads CASSLGLGTGYEQYF. The CDR3 DNA is TGTGCCAGCAGCTTGGGGTTGGGGACAGGCTACGAGCAGTACTTC. Supplemented by reference TRBV5-4 and TRBJ2-7, the full variable domain reads ETGVTQSPTHLIKTRGQQVTLRCSSQSGHNTVSWYQQALGQGPQFIFQYYREEENGRGNFPPRFSGLQFPNYSSELNVNALELDDSALYLCASSLGLGTGYEQYFGPGTRLTVT.